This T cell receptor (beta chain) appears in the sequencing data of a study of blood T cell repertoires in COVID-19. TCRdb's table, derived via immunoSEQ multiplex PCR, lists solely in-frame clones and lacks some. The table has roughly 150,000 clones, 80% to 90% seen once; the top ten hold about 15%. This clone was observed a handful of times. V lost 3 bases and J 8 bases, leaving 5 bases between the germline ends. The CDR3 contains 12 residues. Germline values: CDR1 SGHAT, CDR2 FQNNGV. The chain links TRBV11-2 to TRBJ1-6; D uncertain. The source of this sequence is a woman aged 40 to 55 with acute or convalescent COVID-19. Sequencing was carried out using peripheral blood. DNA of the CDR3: TGTGCCAGCAGCTTCGGGGATTCACCCCTCCACTTT. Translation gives CASSFGDSPLHF. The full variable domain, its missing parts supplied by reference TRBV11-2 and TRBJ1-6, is EAGVAQSPRYKIIEKRQSVAFWCNPISGHATLYWYQQILGQGPKLLIQFQNNGVVDDSQLPKDRFSAERLKGVDSTLKIQPAKLEDSAVYLCASSFGDSPLHFGNGTRLTVT.